Listed below are T cell receptor beta chains from one sample, sequenced in a study of PD-1 blockade in classical Hodgkin lymphoma. This table comes from immunoSEQ multiplex PCR, and its TCRdb copy is limited to in-frame clones, with some not included. The top ten clones hold approximately 6.9% of a sample with 40,000 to 65,000 clones, around nine tenths of them seen once. Sample: peripheral blood mononuclear cells (PBMCs), taken before the fourth cycle of nivolumab. Receptors were obtained from a human donor with classical Hodgkin lymphoma. CDR3s include the opening cysteine and the closing phenylalanine or tryptophan. The D gene is left open where the match is weak. Not every row has a clone size; where given, it reads once, few, many or a size class.

abundance	v_gene	d_gene	j_gene	CDR3nt	CDR3aa
.	TRBV7-9	.	TRBJ2-5	TGTGCCAGCAGCTTAGGAGGGGCGGGGGAGACCCAGTACTTC	CASSLGGAGETQYF
.	TRBV18	TRBD2	TRBJ2-3	TGTGCCAGCTCACCGCGACTAGCCGTTCAAGATACGCAGTATTTT	CASSPRLAVQDTQYF
.	TRBV19	.	TRBJ2-5	TGTGCCAGTAGTATAGGTGGGGGGGCGAAGGAGACCCAGTACTTC	CASSIGGGAKETQYF
.	TRBV7-6	TRBD1	TRBJ1-1	TGTGCCAGCAGCTTAGGACAGGGGACTGAAGCTTTCTTT	CASSLGQGTEAFF
.	TRBV6-5	.	TRBJ2-7	TGTGCCAGCAGTGAGGGGCTAGGTAGCTACGAGCAGTACTTC	CASSEGLGSYEQYF
.	TRBV9	.	TRBJ2-7	TGTGCCAGCAACCCACAGGGAGCCTCCTACGAGCAGTACTTC	CASNPQGASYEQYF
.	TRBV7-7	.	TRBJ1-1	TGTGCTAGCAGCCTCCCTCGGTCTCAGCGGAGCACTGAAGCTTTCTTT	CASSLPRSQRSTEAFF
.	TRBV7-8	.	TRBJ1-4	TGTGCCAGCAGCCTTCTCCGGGACGACAGGAGGGGACTGTTTTTT	CASSLLRDDRRGLFF
.	TRBV7-8	.	TRBJ1-3	TGTGCCAGCAGCCTCCTACAGCGGATGGCCTCTGGAAACACCATATATTTT	CASSLLQRMASGNTIYF
.	TRBV29-1	TRBD2	TRBJ2-7	TGCAGCGTCATGACTAGCGACGAGCAGTACTTC	CSVMTSDEQYF
once	TRBV13	TRBD2	TRBJ2-1	TGTGCCAGCAGCTTAGGGCGGGGGAGTCACAATGAGCAGTTCTTC	CASSLGRGSHNEQFF
.	TRBV2	TRBD1	TRBJ1-1	TGTGCCAGCAGGATGACAGGGGATAGGACTGAAGCTTTCTTT	CASRMTGDRTEAFF
.	TRBV6-1	.	TRBJ2-2	TGTGCCAGCAGTGATTTCGGGGCGAACACCGGGGAGCTGTTTTTT	CASSDFGANTGELFF
few	TRBV5-1	.	TRBJ2-2	TGCGCCAGCAGCCCCTTCGCGAACACCGGGGAGCTGTTTTTT	CASSPFANTGELFF
.	TRBV29-1	TRBD2	TRBJ2-1	TGCAGCGTTGTAGCGGGAGTTTTAGATGAGCAGTTCTTC	CSVVAGVLDEQFF
.	TRBV4-1	TRBD1	TRBJ1-3	TGCGCCAGCAGCAGACAGGGGAGCTCTGGAAACACCATATATTTT	CASSRQGSSGNTIYF
.	TRBV9	TRBD2	TRBJ2-1	TGTGCCAGCAGCGTAGACGGGAGGGCAAATGAGCAGTTCTTC	CASSVDGRANEQFF
.	TRBV19	TRBD2	TRBJ2-1	TGTGCCAGTAGTATATCGGGAGGGCTTATTATACATGAGCAGTTCTTC	CASSISGGLIIHEQFF
.	TRBV10-3	TRBD1	TRBJ2-1	TGTGCCATCGCGGATAAGGACAGGGGGCTATCCTACAATGAGCAGTTCTTC	CAIADKDRGLSYNEQFF
.	TRBV7-3	TRBD2	TRBJ2-1	TGTGCCAGCAGCCCTAGGACTAGCAGGGGAGACAATGAGCAGTTCTTC	CASSPRTSRGDNEQFF
.	TRBV14	.	TRBJ2-2	TGTGCCAGCAGCCAAATGATTGCCGGGGAGCTGTTTTTT	CASSQMIAGELFF
.	TRBV5-1	TRBD1	TRBJ1-4	TGCGCCAGCAGCGTAGGACAGGATAATGAAAAACTGTTTTTT	CASSVGQDNEKLFF
.	TRBV2	.	TRBJ2-2	TGTGCCGGTACGGGACCCATGAGAGCGAACACCGGGGAGCTGTTTTTT	CAGTGPMRANTGELFF
.	TRBV4-1	TRBD2	TRBJ2-5	TGCGCCAGCAGCCAAGAGGGGGGGATGGAGACCCAGTACTTC	CASSQEGGMETQYF
.	TRBV18	TRBD2	TRBJ2-3	TGTGCCAGCTCACCGGGGCGGGAGCGCACAGATACGCAGTATTTT	CASSPGRERTDTQYF
.	TRBV7-2	TRBD2	TRBJ2-2	TGTGCCAGCAGCTTTGCGGGGGGCGCGACCGGGGAGCTGTTTTTT	CASSFAGGATGELFF
once	TRBV28	.	TRBJ1-4	TGTGCCAGCAGTCCGTGGGGGGGGCAGGATGAAAAACTGTTTTTT	CASSPWGGQDEKLFF
.	TRBV23-1	TRBD2	TRBJ2-3	TGCGCCAACCGGACTAGCGGCCAAATCTGCACAGATACGCAGTATTTT	CANRTSGQICTDTQYF
.	TRBV14	.	TRBJ1-2	TGTGCCAGCAGCCTAAACCGGGACGGCTACACCTTC	CASSLNRDGYTF
.	TRBV18	TRBD1	TRBJ1-6	TGTGCCAGCTCACCCACGCCGGGACAGGGGGCGCGAGATTCACCCCTCCACTTT	CASSPTPGQGARDSPLHF
.	TRBV9	.	TRBJ2-5	TGTGCCAGCAGTCCTCAGGTGGGCGGTCAGACCCAGTACTTC	CASSPQVGGQTQYF
.	TRBV6-4	.	TRBJ2-6	TGTGCCAGCAGTGGGACATCTGGGGCCAACGTCCTGACTTTC	CASSGTSGANVLTF
.	TRBV9	TRBD2	TRBJ2-1	TGTGCCAGCAGCGTAGCTTTTCGACTAGCGGGAGGTGAATCCTACAATGAGCAGTTCTTC	CASSVAFRLAGGESYNEQFF
.	TRBV19	.	TRBJ1-2	TGTGCCAGTACCTACCGAGGTGCCGGCTACACCTTC	CASTYRGAGYTF
.	TRBV1	.	TRBJ1-6	TGCACCAGCAGCCAAGAACGGGAGACAGGCAATTCACCCCTCCACTTT	CTSSQERETGNSPLHF
.	TRBV29-1	.	TRBJ1-5	TGCAGCGTTGAAGTAAATAGCAATCAGCCCCAGCATTTT	CSVEVNSNQPQHF
.	TRBV5-1	TRBD2	TRBJ2-3	TGCGCCAGCAGCGGACTAGTTAGAGATACGCAGTATTTT	CASSGLVRDTQYF
.	TRBV6-1	.	TRBJ1-5	TGTGCCAGCAGTGAACATTCCCAGGGAGGCAATCAGCCCCAGCATTTT	CASSEHSQGGNQPQHF
.	TRBV7-9	.	TRBJ2-5	TGTGCCAGCAGCTTAGTGACAGAGACCCAGTACTTC	CASSLVTETQYF
.	TRBV29-1	TRBD2	TRBJ2-1	TGCAGCGGGGCGGGGGGCGTAAGCTACAATGAGCAGTTCTTC	CSGAGGVSYNEQFF
.	TRBV7-9	.	TRBJ2-1	TGTGCCAGCAGCCACAATGGGGTGGGGAGCTACAATGAGCAGTTCTTC	CASSHNGVGSYNEQFF
.	TRBV9	.	TRBJ1-6	TGTGCCAGCAGCGTTAACGCGGTATATAATTCACCCCTCCACTTT	CASSVNAVYNSPLHF
.	TRBV6-1	.	TRBJ2-7	TGTGCCAGCAGTACATCTATAGGAGAGCACTACGAGCAGTACTTC	CASSTSIGEHYEQYF
.	TRBV15	.	TRBJ2-3	TGTGCCACCAGCACATCACGCGGGGGCACAGATACGCAGTATTTT	CATSTSRGGTDTQYF
.	TRBV7-9	TRBD2	TRBJ2-1	TGTGCCAGCAGCCGAGCGGGGGGGCTGTACAATGAGCAGTTCTTC	CASSRAGGLYNEQFF
.	TRBV6-1	.	TRBJ1-1	TGTGCCAGCAGTGTACAGAACATGAACACTGAAGCTTTCTTT	CASSVQNMNTEAFF
.	TRBV27	.	TRBJ2-3	TGTGCCAGCAGTTTTGGGGGGAAACTTTTACTCACAGATACGCAGTATTTT	CASSFGGKLLLTDTQYF
once	TRBV28	TRBD2	TRBJ2-1	TGTGCCAGCAGTCCGGGACTAGCGGGAGTTGGTGGCTACAATGAGCAGTTCTTC	CASSPGLAGVGGYNEQFF
.	TRBV2	.	TRBJ2-7	TGTGCCAGCAGAGCCGGGACACTTAACGAGCAGTACTTC	CASRAGTLNEQYF
.	TRBV7-7	TRBD1	TRBJ1-5	TGTGCTAGCAGCCCAGGACAGGGGGAGAGCAATCAGCCCCAGCATTTT	CASSPGQGESNQPQHF
few	TRBV7-2	.	TRBJ2-1	TGTGCCAGCAGCTCGGAGATATACAATGAGCAGTTCTTC	CASSSEIYNEQFF
.	TRBV7-2	TRBD2	TRBJ2-7	TGTGCCAGCAGCTTAGTAGGCTCCGATAGCGGGGGGTCCTCCTACGAGCAGTACTTC	CASSLVGSDSGGSSYEQYF
.	TRBV18	.	TRBJ1-4	TGTGCCAGCTCACGTTTCAACTTAGACAGGCGAAATGAAAAACTGTTTTTT	CASSRFNLDRRNEKLFF
.	TRBV28	.	TRBJ2-5	TGTGCCAGCAGGGAGGACGGCGCAGGGACCCAGTACTTC	CASREDGAGTQYF
.	TRBV27	TRBD1	TRBJ1-1	TGTGCCAGCAGCCCCGGGACAGGGGGTTGGAACACTGAAGCTTTCTTT	CASSPGTGGWNTEAFF
.	TRBV29-1	.	TRBJ1-1	TGCAGCGTTGAACCCCGGACAGCTGAAGCTTTCTTT	CSVEPRTAEAFF
.	TRBV4-2	.	TRBJ1-2	TGTGCCAGCAGCCAAGAAGAAGGCTACACCTTC	CASSQEEGYTF